This note documents a single T cell receptor (beta chain) sequence. This specimen comes from a study of control samples from healthy donors and cancer patients. Per the germline V gene, CDR1 is SGHVS and CDR2 is FQNEAQ. CDR3 length: 13 residues. The V segment lost 4 bases and the J segment 6 bases; nucleotides outside the gene matches: 6. Data came from immunoSEQ multiplex PCR; TCRdb stores just in-frame clones and leaves some out. This sample carries roughly 64,000 clones, 90% of them seen once, and the ten largest clones take more than 1%. The receptor comes from a woman aged 45-65 years with colorectal cancer. Sample: PBMCs. The rearrangement joins TRBV7-8 to TRBJ2-7; TRBD2 matches 7 bases. This CDR3 is CASSWSWGGEQYF. CDR3 DNA sequence: TGTGCCAGCAGCTGGTCGTGGGGGGGCGAGCAGTACTTC.